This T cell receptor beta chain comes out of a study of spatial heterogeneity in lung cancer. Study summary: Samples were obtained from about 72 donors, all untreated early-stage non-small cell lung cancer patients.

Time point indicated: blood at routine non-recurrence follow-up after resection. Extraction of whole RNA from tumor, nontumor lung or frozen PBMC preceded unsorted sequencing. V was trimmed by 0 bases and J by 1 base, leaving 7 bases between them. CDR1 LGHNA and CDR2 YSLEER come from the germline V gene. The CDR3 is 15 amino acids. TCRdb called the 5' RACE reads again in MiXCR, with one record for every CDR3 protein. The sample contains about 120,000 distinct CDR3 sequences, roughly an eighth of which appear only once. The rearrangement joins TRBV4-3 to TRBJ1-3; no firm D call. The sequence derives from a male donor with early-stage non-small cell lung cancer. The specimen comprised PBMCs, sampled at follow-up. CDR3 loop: CASSQDQSSGNTIYF. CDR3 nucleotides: TGCGCCAGCAGCCAAGATCAGTCTTCTGGAAACACCATATATTTT.